This T cell receptor (beta chain) was sequenced in a study of T cells in Graves' hyperthyroidism and ophthalmopathy. This clonotype was recorded a few times. Germline lookup yields CDR1 MNHNS and CDR2 SASEGT. The CDR3 totals 15 residues. The J segment lost 2 bases and the V segment lost 7 bases, leaving 3 bases of the junction unmatched. Based on clinical symptoms, serum thyroxine and TRAb, thyroid ultrasound and orbital computed tomography, diagnoses were reached. RNA transcripts were the template for amplifying TCR beta CDR3 regions. The HTBI primer set was used in a first-round RT-PCR of the TCR CDR3. In TCRdb, the multiplex PCR reads were re-called with MiXCR into one record per CDR3 protein. The sample lists fewer than 700,000 distinct CDR3 sequences, approximately 17% occurring once.

Sequencing was carried out using blood. This sequence originates from a woman aged 18-29 years with Graves' ophthalmopathy. The gene calls are TRBV6-1 and TRBJ2-1; 12 bases agree with TRBD2. CDR3 sequence (DNA): TGTGCCAGCACCCTAGCGGGAGGGCCCTACAATGAGCAGTTCTTC. Its protein is CASTLAGGPYNEQFF.